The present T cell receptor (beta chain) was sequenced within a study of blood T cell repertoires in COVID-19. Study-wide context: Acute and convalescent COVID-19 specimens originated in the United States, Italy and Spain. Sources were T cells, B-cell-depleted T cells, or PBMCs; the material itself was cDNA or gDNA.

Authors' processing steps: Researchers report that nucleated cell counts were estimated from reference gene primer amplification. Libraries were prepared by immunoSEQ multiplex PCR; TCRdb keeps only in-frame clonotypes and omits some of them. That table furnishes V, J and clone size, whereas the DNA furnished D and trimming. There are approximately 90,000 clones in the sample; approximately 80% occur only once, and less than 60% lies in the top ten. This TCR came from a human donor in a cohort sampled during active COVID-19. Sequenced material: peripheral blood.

CDR3 sequence: CASRRFPGGRRGEQFF. The CDR3 region has the DNA TGTGCCAGCAGACGATTCCCCGGGGGACGACGGGGTGAGCAGTTCTTC. The rearrangement uses TRBV28 and TRBJ2-1; tentative D call: TRBD2 (6 bases). This CDR3 is built from 16 residues. Germline lookup yields CDR1 MDHEN and CDR2 SYDVKM. V gave up 6 bases and J gave up 9 bases, with 24 bases separating them.